The 28 T cell receptor beta chains below come from one sample, sequenced in a study of blood T cell repertoires in COVID-19. Profiling relied on immunoSEQ multiplex PCR, and the TCRdb table lists in-frame clones only, not all of them. The sample holds tens of thousands of clones; about 88% are singletons and the top ten take less than 10%. Sequencing was done on a sample of peripheral blood. The receptors come from a man in his 70s with active or convalescent COVID-19.

This chain links TRBV3-1 (or the pseudogene TRBV3-2) with TRBJ2-1, with 11 positions matching TRBD2. Germline CDR1 and CDR2: LGHDT and YNNKEL (reference sequence). V dropped 2 bases and J dropped 5; count of bases not matched to a gene: 2. The CDR3 sequence is 15 residues long. DNA of the CDR3: TGTGCCAGCAGCCAAATAGCGGGGGGGAACAATGAGCAGTTCTTC. Translation gives CASSQIAGGNNEQFF.

The chain is built from TRBV30 and TRBJ2-7; D may be TRBD1 (6 bases). Germline CDR1 reads GTSNPN; CDR2 reads SVGIG (reference sequence). The CDR3 totals 13 residues. Between the trimmed V and J ends, which lost 0 bases and 1 base, there was a span of 7 bases. The CDR3 sequence: CAWSVQGSYEQYF. In DNA, the CDR3 is TGTGCCTGGAGTGTTCAGGGGTCCTACGAGCAGTACTTC.

CDR3 sequence: CASSEGTATNYGYTF. CDR3 sequence (DNA): TGTGCCAGCAGTGAGGGGACAGCCACTAACTATGGCTACACCTTC. The chain has TRBV28 and TRBJ1-2; the match to TRBD1 covers 7 bases. There are 15 residues in the CDR3. The germline V gene has CDR1 MDHEN and CDR2 SYDVKM. V was pared by 5 bases and J by 0 bases, with 6 bases of the junction left unmatched.

V and J are TRBV19 and TRBJ1-1; 7 nucleotides align to TRBD1. Germline V gene sequence: CDR1 LNHDA, CDR2 SQIVND (reference sequence). This CDR3 is built from 15 residues. V shed 5 bases, J shed 4 bases, and the junction held 10 bases outside the gene matches. The CDR3 DNA follows: TGTGCCAGTAGTTTCGCAGGGGGAGGAGGCACTGAAGCTTTCTTT. This codes for CASSFAGGGGTEAFF.

The V gene is TRBV5-1, the J gene TRBJ2-3, with 10 bases identical to TRBD1. Looked up from germline, CDR1 is SGHRS and CDR2 is YFSETQ. Trimming cost V 1 base and J 2 bases; bases outside gene matches: 4. This CDR3 contains 16 residues. CDR3 sequence reads: CASSLKTGGVTDTQYF. CDR3 in DNA: TGCGCCAGCAGCTTGAAGACAGGGGGCGTCACAGATACGCAGTATTTT.

The V gene is TRBV23-1, the J gene TRBJ1-6; 9 bases map to TRBD1. TRBV23-1 is reported as an ORF; its role is uncertain. CDR3 length: 18 residues. Unmatched junction bases numbered 13, after V lost 0 bases and J lost 10 bases. CDR3 sequence: CASSQSFTTGQGFSPLHF. Here the CDR3 DNA reads TGCGCCAGCAGTCAATCTTTTACAACGGGACAGGGCTTCTCACCCCTCCACTTT.

J is TRBJ2-2 and V is TRBV5-1; 11 bases fit TRBD2. The CDR3 is 15 residues long. The ends lost 6 bases at V and 7 bases at J; junction bases unmatched: 8. Germline lookup yields CDR1 SGHRS and CDR2 YFSETQ. This chain's CDR3 is CASTTLAGVNGELFF. CDR3 in DNA: TGCGCCAGCACGACACTAGCGGGAGTAAACGGGGAGCTGTTTTTT.

This clone appeared once. The chain joins TRBV10-3 to TRBJ1-1; possible D gene TRBD1, 5 bases. In germline, CDR1 is ENHRY, CDR2 SYGVKD. Trimming pared 10 bases from V and 4 bases from J, leaving 22 bases between. CDR3 length: 15 amino acids. CDR3 sequence: CATTRAGGAGTEAFF. In DNA form, the CDR3 reads TGTGCCACGACGCGGGCTGGCGGGGCGGGCACTGAAGCTTTCTTT.

This chain uses TRBV9 with TRBJ2-1, with D perhaps TRBD1 (6 bases). The CDR3 extends over 15 amino acids. V was cut by 4 bases and J by 7 bases, with 18 bases left in between. Germline CDR1 and CDR2: SGDLS and YYNGEE. In DNA, the CDR3 is TGTGCCAGCAGCCCTCAGGGGCGGATGGGGAATGAGCAGTTCTTC. Translation: CASSPQGRMGNEQFF.

J is TRBJ2-5 and V is TRBV5-8; perhaps TRBD1 as D (6 bases). V was shortened by 3 bases and J by 1 base, with 13 bases between the two germline ends. This CDR3 comprises 15 residues. Germline V gene lookup returns CDR1 SGHTS and CDR2 YDEGEE. In DNA, the CDR3 is TGTGCCAGCAGCTCTGGACAGACAATCCAAGAGACCCAGTACTTC. Translating gives CASSSGQTIQETQYF.

The rearrangement links TRBV7-9 to TRBJ2-5; D unclear. This CDR3 has 14 residues. CDR1 and CDR2 (germline): SEHNR, FQNEAQ (reference sequence). Trimming cost V 5 bases and J 2 bases, with 12 bases left between them. In DNA, the CDR3 is TGTGCCAGCAGCCCTAAAAACGGGCAAGAGACCCAGTACTTC. This encodes CASSPKNGQETQYF.

V and J are TRBV19 and TRBJ1-2; no definite D call. Germline lookup yields CDR1 LNHDA and CDR2 SQIVND (reference sequence). V lost 6 bases, J lost 2 bases, and 19 bases lay in between. There are 16 residues in the CDR3. This CDR3 is CASRAFGTAGNYGYTF. In nucleotides, the CDR3 is TGTGCCAGTAGAGCGTTTGGAACTGCCGGGAACTATGGCTACACCTTC.

The CDR3 coding sequence is TGCAGCGTTGTTATTCAGGGGGCGGGAACTGAAGCTTTCTTT. It encodes CSVVIQGAGTEAFF. The genes are TRBV29-1 and TRBJ1-1; TRBD1 agrees at 8 bases. V shed 4 bases, J shed 5 bases, and the junction held 9 bases outside the gene matches. Germline V gives CDR1 SQVTM, CDR2 ANQGSEA. The CDR3 has 14 amino acids.

The rearrangement uses TRBV19 and TRBJ1-6; a weak D match, TRBD1 (6 bases). Germline V gene data show CDR1 as LNHDA and CDR2 as SQIVND (reference sequence). CDR3 length: 15 amino acids. Deletions cut 1 base from V and 10 bases from J, with 14 bases between. CDR3 protein: CASSIGGQAASPLHF. The CDR3 DNA sequence: TGTGCCAGTAGTATAGGGGGGCAGGCCGCCTCACCCCTCCACTTT.

V is TRBV6-5 and J is TRBJ2-1; 10 nucleotides match TRBD2. The junction had 8 bases not matched to a gene; V was cut back by 4 bases and J by 5 bases. The CDR3 loop spans 16 amino acids. Germline lookup yields CDR1 MNHEY and CDR2 SVGAGI. The CDR3 spells CASSLAGGQNNNEQFF. CDR3 DNA: TGTGCCAGCAGTTTAGCGGGAGGACAGAATAACAATGAGCAGTTCTTC.

The V and J genes are TRBV19 and TRBJ1-1; the D gene is possibly TRBD1 (5 bases). Trimming cost V 1 base and J 4 bases, with 13 bases left between them. The CDR3 covers 15 residues. Germline lookup yields CDR1 LNHDA and CDR2 SQIVND (reference sequence). This chain's CDR3 is CASSIGRGIGTEAFF. CDR3 coding DNA: TGTGCCAGTAGTATAGGACGGGGGATCGGCACTGAAGCTTTCTTT.

This clone was counted between two and nine times. The CDR3 sequence is CASSLGLAGGGELFF. CDR3 sequence (DNA): TGCGCCAGCAGCTTGGGACTAGCGGGAGGCGGGGAGCTGTTTTTT. The V call is TRBV5-1, the J call TRBJ2-2; 13 bases agree with TRBD2. CDR1 and CDR2 from the germline V gene are SGHRS and YFSETQ. V gave up 0 bases and J gave up 7 bases; unmatched junction bases: 0. The CDR3 has 15 residues.

V usage is TRBV29-1 and J usage is TRBJ1-1, with D unclear. CDR3 length equals 12 residues. The germline V gene encodes CDR1 SQVTM and CDR2 ANQGSEA. V dropped 5 bases and J dropped 5 bases, with 12 bases sitting between them. Here the CDR3 DNA reads TGCAGCGTTAACCCGGGGAGGACTGAAGCTTTCTTT. This translates into CSVNPGRTEAFF.

This clone was observed a handful of times. The rearrangement uses TRBV28 and TRBJ1-6, with 10 bases identical to TRBD1. The CDR3 length is 15 residues. The germline gives CDR1 MDHEN, CDR2 SYDVKM. V dropped 5 bases and J dropped 10; count of bases not matched to a gene: 8. In nucleotides, the CDR3 is TGTGCCAGCAGTATCGGGGGGACAGGGGTCTCACCCCTCCACTTT. Translated: CASSIGGTGVSPLHF.

V and J are TRBV9 and TRBJ1-5; 10 nucleotides align to TRBD1. The CDR3 covers 15 residues. The V segment lost 3 bases and the J segment 1 base; nucleotides outside the gene matches: 1. Per the germline V gene, CDR1 is SGDLS and CDR2 is YYNGEE. The CDR3 protein is CASSGGQGSNQPQHF. The CDR3, as DNA: TGTGCCAGCAGCGGGGGACAGGGGAGCAATCAGCCCCAGCATTTT.

This sequence joins TRBV5-1 and TRBJ2-5; TRBD1 matches at 9 bases. With V trimmed by 4 bases and J by 1 base, 5 bases remained unmatched. Germline-derived CDR1 and CDR2 are SGHRS and YFSETQ. CDR3 length equals 15 residues. For the CDR3, the DNA is TGCGCCAGCAGCCACCCGGGACAGGGCCAAGAGACCCAGTACTTC. Translated, it gives CASSHPGQGQETQYF.

The CDR3 nucleotides are TGTGCCAGCAGCCAAGATCCTTTAACTGAAGCTTTCTTT. Residues: CASSQDPLTEAFF. The chain couples TRBV3-1 (or the pseudogene TRBV3-2) to TRBJ1-1; D gene ambiguous. The CDR3 spans 13 residues. Trimming pared 0 bases from V and 5 bases from J, leaving 7 bases between. The germline gives CDR1 LGHDT, CDR2 YNNKEL (reference sequence).

The CDR3 sequence: CASRKTSGGYNEQFF. Written as DNA, the CDR3 is TGTGCCAGCAGAAAGACTAGCGGAGGATACAATGAGCAGTTCTTC. The rearrangement uses TRBV6-4 and TRBJ2-1; the match to TRBD2 covers 9 bases. Germline CDR1 MRHNA, CDR2 SNTAGT. Unmatched junction bases numbered 7, after V lost 6 bases and J lost 4 bases. The CDR3 contains 15 residues.

The V call is TRBV4-1, the J call TRBJ2-7; 11 bases agree with TRBD2. The length of the CDR3 is 14 residues. CDR1 is MGHRA and CDR2 is YSYEKL in the germline V gene. The junction had 0 bases not matched to a gene; V was cut back by 1 base and J by 4 bases. CDR3 amino acids: CASSQGLAGYEQYF. DNA for the CDR3: TGCGCCAGCAGCCAAGGACTAGCGGGATACGAGCAGTACTTC.

In its sample, this clone was seen once. The chain couples TRBV14 to TRBJ2-7, with D tentatively TRBD2 (6 bases). This CDR3 contains 14 residues. The V end was cut by 1 base, the J end by 6 bases, with 13 bases between. Looked up from germline, CDR1 is SGHDN and CDR2 is FVKESK. The CDR3 DNA is TGTGCCAGCAGCCAAGTGTATGGGGGAGGCGAGCAGTACTTC. It translates to CASSQVYGGGEQYF.

The gene calls are TRBV27 and TRBJ1-2; D may be TRBD1 (5 bases). Per germline, CDR1 MNHEY and CDR2 SMNVEV (reference sequence). The CDR3 is 12 residues long. Trimming stripped 6 bases from V and 7 bases from J, with 12 bases between. The DNA of the CDR3 is TGTGCCAGCAGCCGGGACTTGTCTGGCTACACCTTC. Residues: CASSRDLSGYTF.

This chain joins TRBV4-2 and TRBJ1-2, with D possibly matching TRBD1 (5 bases). Germline V gene data show CDR1 as LGHNA and CDR2 as YNFKEQ. Trimming pared 0 bases from V and 4 bases from J, leaving 12 bases between. CDR3 size: 15 residues. DNA for the CDR3: TGTGCCAGCAGCCAAGATCGGGGAGGGACCTATGGCTACACCTTC. Translated, it gives CASSQDRGGTYGYTF.

The CDR3, as DNA: TGTGCCAGTAGTATTTCGGGGAGCAATCAGCCCCAGCATTTT. Its protein product is CASSISGSNQPQHF. V and J are TRBV19 and TRBJ1-5, with D uncertain. Between the trimmed V and J ends, which lost 3 bases and 1 base, there was a span of 7 bases. Germline lookup yields CDR1 LNHDA and CDR2 SQIVND (reference sequence). The CDR3 sequence is 14 residues long.